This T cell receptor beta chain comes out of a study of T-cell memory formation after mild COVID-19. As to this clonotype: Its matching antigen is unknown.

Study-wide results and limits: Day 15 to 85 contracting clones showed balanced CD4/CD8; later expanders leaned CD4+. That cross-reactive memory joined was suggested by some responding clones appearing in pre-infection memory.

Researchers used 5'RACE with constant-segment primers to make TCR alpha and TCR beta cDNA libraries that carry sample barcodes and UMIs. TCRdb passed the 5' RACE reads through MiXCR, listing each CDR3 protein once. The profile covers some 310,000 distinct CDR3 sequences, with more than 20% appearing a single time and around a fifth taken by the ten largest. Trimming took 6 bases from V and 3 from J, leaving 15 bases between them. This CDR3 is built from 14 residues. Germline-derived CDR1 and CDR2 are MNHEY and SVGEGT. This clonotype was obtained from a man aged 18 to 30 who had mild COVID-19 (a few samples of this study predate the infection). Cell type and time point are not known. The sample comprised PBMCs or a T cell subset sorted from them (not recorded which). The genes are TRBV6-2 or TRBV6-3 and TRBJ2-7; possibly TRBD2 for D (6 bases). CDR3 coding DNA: TGTGCCAGCAGCTATAGCGGAATGGGCTACGAGCAGTACTTC. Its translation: CASSYSGMGYEQYF.